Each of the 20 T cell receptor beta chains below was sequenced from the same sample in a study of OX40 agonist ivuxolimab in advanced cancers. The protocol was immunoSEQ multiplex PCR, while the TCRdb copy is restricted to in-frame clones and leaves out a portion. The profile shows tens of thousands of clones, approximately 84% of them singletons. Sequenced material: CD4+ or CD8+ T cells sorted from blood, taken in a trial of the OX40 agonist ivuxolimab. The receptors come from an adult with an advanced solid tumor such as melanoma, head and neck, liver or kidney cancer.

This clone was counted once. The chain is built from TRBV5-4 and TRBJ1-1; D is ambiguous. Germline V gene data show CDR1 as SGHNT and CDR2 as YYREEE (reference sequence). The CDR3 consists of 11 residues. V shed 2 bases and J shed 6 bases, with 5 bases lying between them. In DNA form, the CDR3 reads TGTGCCAGCAGCTTTTTGTCTGAAGCTTTCTTT. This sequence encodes CASSFLSEAFF.

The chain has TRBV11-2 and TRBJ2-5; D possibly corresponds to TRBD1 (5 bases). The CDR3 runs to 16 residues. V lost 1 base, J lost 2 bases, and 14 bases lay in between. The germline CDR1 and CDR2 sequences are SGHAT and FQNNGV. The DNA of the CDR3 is TGTGCCAGCAGCTTAGTTAGGGGCTTAACTCAAGAGACCCAGTACTTC. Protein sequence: CASSLVRGLTQETQYF. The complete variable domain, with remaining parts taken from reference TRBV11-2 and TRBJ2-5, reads EAGVAQSPRYKIIEKRQSVAFWCNPISGHATLYWYQQILGQGPKLLIQFQNNGVVDDSQLPKDRFSAERLKGVDSTLKIQPAKLEDSAVYLCASSLVRGLTQETQYFGPGTRLLVL.

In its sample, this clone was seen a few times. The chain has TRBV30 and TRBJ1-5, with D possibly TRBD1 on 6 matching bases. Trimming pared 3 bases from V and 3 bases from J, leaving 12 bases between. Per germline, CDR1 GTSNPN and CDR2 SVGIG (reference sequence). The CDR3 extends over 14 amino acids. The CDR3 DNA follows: TGTGCCTGGAGCTTTGACAGGAACAATCAGCCCCAGCATTTT. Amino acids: CAWSFDRNNQPQHF.

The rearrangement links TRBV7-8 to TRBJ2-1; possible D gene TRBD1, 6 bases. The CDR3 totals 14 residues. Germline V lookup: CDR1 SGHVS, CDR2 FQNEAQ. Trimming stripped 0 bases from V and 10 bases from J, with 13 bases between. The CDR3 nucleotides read TGTGCCAGCAGCTTAGCGTATGGGGGCTGGGAGCAGTTCTTC. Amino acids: CASSLAYGGWEQFF. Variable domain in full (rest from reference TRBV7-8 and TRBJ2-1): GAGVSQSPRYKVAKRGQDVALRCDPISGHVSLFWYQQALGQGPEFLTYFQNEAQLDKSGLPSDRFFAERPEGSVSTLKIQRTQQEDSAVYLCASSLAYGGWEQFFGPGTRLTVL.

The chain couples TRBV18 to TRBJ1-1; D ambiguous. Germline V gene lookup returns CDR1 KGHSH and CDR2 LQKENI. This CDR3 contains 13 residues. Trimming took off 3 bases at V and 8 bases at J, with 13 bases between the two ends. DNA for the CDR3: TGTGCCAGCTCACCTGACGTAGCGTCCGAAGCTTTCTTT. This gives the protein CASSPDVASEAFF.

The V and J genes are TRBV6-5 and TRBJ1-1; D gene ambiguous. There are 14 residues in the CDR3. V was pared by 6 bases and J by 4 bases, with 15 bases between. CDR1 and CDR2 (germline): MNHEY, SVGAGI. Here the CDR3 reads CASSSRRAGTEAFF. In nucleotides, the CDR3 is TGTGCCAGCAGCTCCCGGCGGGCGGGCACTGAAGCTTTCTTT.

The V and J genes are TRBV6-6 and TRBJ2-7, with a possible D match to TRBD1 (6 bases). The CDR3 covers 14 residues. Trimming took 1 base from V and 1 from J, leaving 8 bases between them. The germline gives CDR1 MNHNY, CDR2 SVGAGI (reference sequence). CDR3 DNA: TGTGCCAGCAGTTACTTTGGACAGTCCTACGAGCAGTACTTC. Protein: CASSYFGQSYEQYF.

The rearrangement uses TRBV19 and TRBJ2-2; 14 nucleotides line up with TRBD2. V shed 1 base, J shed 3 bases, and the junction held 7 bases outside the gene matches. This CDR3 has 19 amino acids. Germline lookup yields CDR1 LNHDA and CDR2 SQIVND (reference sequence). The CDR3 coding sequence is TGTGCCAGTAGTATAGGAGGGGCGACTAGCGGGAGGGACACCGGGGAGCTGTTTTTT. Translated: CASSIGGATSGRDTGELFF.

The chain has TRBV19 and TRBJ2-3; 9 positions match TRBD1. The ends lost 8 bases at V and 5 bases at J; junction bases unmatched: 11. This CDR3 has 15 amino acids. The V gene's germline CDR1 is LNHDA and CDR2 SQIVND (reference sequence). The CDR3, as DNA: TGTGCCAGTGCGCCCTGGGACAGGGAGAGAGATACGCAGTATTTT. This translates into CASAPWDRERDTQYF.

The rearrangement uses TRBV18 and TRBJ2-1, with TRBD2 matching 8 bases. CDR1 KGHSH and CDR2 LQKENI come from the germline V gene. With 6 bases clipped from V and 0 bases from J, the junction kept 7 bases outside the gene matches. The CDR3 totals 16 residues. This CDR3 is CASSRGGQSSYNEQFF. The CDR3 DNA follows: TGTGCCAGCTCGCGCGGGGGGCAGAGCTCCTACAATGAGCAGTTCTTC.

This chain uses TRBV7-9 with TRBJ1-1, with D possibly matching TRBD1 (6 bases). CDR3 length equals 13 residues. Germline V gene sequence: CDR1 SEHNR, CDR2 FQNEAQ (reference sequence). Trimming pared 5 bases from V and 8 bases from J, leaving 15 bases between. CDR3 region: CASSTGQFGEAFF. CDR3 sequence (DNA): TGTGCCAGCAGCACAGGACAGTTTGGCGAAGCTTTCTTT.

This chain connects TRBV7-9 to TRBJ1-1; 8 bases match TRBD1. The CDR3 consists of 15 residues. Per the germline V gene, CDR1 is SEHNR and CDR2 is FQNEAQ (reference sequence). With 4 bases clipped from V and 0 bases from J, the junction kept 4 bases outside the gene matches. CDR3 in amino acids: CASSSDRDVNTEAFF. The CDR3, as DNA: TGTGCCAGCAGCTCGGACAGGGACGTGAACACTGAAGCTTTCTTT.

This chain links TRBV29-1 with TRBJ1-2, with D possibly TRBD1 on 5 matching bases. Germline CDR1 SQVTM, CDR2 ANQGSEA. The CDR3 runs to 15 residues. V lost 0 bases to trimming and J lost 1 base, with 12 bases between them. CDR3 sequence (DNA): TGCAGCGTTGAAGATGGGGGGAGCTTTAACTATGGCTACACCTTC. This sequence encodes CSVEDGGSFNYGYTF.

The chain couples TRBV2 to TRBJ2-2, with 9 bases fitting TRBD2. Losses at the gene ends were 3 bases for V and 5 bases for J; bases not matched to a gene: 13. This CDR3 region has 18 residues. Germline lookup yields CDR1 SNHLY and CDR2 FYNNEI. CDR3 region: CASSDALRVSGRTGELFF. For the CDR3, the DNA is TGTGCCAGCAGTGATGCTCTTCGGGTTAGCGGGAGAACCGGGGAGCTGTTTTTT.

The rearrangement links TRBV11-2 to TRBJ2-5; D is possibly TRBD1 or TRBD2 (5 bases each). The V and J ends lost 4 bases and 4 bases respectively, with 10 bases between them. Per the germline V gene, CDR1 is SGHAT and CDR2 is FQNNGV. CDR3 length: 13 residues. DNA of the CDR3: TGTGCCAGCAGCTCCCAAGGGACAGAGACCCAGTACTTC. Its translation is CASSSQGTETQYF.

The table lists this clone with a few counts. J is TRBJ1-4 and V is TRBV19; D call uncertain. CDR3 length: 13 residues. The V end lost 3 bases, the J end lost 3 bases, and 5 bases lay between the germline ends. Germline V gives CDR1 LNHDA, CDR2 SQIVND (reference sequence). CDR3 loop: CASSIRANEKLFF. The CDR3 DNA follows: TGTGCCAGTAGTATTCGAGCTAATGAAAAACTGTTTTTT. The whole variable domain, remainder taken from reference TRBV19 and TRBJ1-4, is DGGITQSPKYLFRKEGQNVTLSCEQNLNHDAMYWYRQDPGQGLRLIYYSQIVNDFQKGDIAEGYSVSREKKESFPLTVTSAQKNPTAFYLCASSIRANEKLFFGSGTQLSVL.

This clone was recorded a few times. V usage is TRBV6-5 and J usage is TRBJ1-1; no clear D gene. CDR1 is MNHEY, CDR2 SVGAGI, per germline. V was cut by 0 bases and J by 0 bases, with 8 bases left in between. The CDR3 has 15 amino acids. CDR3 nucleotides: TGTGCCAGCAGTTACTCGCGGGTAATGAACACTGAAGCTTTCTTT. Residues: CASSYSRVMNTEAFF.

CDR3 in amino acids: CASSPRPYNEQFF. As DNA, the CDR3 is TGTGCCAGCTCACCACGACCCTACAATGAGCAGTTCTTC. V is TRBV18 and J is TRBJ2-1; no clear D. Trimming took 1 base from V and 2 from J, leaving 3 bases between them. CDR1 and CDR2 (germline): KGHSH, LQKENI. CDR3 size: 13 residues. The complete variable domain, with remaining parts taken from reference TRBV18 and TRBJ2-1, reads NAGVMQNPRHLVRRRGQEARLRCSPMKGHSHVYWYRQLPEEGLKFMVYLQKENIIDESGMPKERFSAEFPKEGPSILRIQQVVRGDSAAYFCASSPRPYNEQFFGPGTRLTVL.

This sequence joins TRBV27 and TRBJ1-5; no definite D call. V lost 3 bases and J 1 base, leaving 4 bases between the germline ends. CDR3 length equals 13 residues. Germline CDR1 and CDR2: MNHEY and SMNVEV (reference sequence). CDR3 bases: TGTGCCAGCAGTTTGCGAAGCAATCAGCCCCAGCATTTT. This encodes CASSLRSNQPQHF.

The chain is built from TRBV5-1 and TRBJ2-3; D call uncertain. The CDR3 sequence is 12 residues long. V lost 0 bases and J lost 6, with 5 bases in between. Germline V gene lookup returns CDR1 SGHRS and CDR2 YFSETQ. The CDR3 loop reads CASSLEKDTQYF. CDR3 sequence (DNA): TGCGCCAGCAGCTTGGAAAAGGATACGCAGTATTTT.